This T cell receptor (beta chain) was found in a study of shared clonotypes between healthy human individuals. Study outcomes and limitations: On the whole, naive subsets had larger estimated richness than memory subsets had.

Splitting of each subset's genomic DNA was done evenly across several immunoSEQ plates. TCRdb's copy holds only in-frame clones and misses some; the assay was immunoSEQ multiplex PCR. In the table there are over a million clones, 95% to 97% of which are singletons. Of note for this clone: Its specificity is unknown.

Healthy HIV-negative adults without recent acute infections or vaccinations served as donors. The ends lost 5 bases at V and 2 bases at J; junction bases unmatched: 9. The CDR3 is 16 amino acids. Looked up from germline, CDR1 is MGHDK and CDR2 is SYGVNS. Input material: naive CD4+ T cells sorted from blood. Subset indicated: CD45RA+ positively selected. The chain carries TRBV25-1 and TRBJ2-3, with 8 bases that match TRBD2. This sequence originates from a man aged 30-40 years in good health. CDR3 sequence: CASSTMLAGSTDTQYF. CDR3 DNA: TGTGCCAGCAGTACGATGTTAGCGGGGTCCACAGATACGCAGTATTTT.